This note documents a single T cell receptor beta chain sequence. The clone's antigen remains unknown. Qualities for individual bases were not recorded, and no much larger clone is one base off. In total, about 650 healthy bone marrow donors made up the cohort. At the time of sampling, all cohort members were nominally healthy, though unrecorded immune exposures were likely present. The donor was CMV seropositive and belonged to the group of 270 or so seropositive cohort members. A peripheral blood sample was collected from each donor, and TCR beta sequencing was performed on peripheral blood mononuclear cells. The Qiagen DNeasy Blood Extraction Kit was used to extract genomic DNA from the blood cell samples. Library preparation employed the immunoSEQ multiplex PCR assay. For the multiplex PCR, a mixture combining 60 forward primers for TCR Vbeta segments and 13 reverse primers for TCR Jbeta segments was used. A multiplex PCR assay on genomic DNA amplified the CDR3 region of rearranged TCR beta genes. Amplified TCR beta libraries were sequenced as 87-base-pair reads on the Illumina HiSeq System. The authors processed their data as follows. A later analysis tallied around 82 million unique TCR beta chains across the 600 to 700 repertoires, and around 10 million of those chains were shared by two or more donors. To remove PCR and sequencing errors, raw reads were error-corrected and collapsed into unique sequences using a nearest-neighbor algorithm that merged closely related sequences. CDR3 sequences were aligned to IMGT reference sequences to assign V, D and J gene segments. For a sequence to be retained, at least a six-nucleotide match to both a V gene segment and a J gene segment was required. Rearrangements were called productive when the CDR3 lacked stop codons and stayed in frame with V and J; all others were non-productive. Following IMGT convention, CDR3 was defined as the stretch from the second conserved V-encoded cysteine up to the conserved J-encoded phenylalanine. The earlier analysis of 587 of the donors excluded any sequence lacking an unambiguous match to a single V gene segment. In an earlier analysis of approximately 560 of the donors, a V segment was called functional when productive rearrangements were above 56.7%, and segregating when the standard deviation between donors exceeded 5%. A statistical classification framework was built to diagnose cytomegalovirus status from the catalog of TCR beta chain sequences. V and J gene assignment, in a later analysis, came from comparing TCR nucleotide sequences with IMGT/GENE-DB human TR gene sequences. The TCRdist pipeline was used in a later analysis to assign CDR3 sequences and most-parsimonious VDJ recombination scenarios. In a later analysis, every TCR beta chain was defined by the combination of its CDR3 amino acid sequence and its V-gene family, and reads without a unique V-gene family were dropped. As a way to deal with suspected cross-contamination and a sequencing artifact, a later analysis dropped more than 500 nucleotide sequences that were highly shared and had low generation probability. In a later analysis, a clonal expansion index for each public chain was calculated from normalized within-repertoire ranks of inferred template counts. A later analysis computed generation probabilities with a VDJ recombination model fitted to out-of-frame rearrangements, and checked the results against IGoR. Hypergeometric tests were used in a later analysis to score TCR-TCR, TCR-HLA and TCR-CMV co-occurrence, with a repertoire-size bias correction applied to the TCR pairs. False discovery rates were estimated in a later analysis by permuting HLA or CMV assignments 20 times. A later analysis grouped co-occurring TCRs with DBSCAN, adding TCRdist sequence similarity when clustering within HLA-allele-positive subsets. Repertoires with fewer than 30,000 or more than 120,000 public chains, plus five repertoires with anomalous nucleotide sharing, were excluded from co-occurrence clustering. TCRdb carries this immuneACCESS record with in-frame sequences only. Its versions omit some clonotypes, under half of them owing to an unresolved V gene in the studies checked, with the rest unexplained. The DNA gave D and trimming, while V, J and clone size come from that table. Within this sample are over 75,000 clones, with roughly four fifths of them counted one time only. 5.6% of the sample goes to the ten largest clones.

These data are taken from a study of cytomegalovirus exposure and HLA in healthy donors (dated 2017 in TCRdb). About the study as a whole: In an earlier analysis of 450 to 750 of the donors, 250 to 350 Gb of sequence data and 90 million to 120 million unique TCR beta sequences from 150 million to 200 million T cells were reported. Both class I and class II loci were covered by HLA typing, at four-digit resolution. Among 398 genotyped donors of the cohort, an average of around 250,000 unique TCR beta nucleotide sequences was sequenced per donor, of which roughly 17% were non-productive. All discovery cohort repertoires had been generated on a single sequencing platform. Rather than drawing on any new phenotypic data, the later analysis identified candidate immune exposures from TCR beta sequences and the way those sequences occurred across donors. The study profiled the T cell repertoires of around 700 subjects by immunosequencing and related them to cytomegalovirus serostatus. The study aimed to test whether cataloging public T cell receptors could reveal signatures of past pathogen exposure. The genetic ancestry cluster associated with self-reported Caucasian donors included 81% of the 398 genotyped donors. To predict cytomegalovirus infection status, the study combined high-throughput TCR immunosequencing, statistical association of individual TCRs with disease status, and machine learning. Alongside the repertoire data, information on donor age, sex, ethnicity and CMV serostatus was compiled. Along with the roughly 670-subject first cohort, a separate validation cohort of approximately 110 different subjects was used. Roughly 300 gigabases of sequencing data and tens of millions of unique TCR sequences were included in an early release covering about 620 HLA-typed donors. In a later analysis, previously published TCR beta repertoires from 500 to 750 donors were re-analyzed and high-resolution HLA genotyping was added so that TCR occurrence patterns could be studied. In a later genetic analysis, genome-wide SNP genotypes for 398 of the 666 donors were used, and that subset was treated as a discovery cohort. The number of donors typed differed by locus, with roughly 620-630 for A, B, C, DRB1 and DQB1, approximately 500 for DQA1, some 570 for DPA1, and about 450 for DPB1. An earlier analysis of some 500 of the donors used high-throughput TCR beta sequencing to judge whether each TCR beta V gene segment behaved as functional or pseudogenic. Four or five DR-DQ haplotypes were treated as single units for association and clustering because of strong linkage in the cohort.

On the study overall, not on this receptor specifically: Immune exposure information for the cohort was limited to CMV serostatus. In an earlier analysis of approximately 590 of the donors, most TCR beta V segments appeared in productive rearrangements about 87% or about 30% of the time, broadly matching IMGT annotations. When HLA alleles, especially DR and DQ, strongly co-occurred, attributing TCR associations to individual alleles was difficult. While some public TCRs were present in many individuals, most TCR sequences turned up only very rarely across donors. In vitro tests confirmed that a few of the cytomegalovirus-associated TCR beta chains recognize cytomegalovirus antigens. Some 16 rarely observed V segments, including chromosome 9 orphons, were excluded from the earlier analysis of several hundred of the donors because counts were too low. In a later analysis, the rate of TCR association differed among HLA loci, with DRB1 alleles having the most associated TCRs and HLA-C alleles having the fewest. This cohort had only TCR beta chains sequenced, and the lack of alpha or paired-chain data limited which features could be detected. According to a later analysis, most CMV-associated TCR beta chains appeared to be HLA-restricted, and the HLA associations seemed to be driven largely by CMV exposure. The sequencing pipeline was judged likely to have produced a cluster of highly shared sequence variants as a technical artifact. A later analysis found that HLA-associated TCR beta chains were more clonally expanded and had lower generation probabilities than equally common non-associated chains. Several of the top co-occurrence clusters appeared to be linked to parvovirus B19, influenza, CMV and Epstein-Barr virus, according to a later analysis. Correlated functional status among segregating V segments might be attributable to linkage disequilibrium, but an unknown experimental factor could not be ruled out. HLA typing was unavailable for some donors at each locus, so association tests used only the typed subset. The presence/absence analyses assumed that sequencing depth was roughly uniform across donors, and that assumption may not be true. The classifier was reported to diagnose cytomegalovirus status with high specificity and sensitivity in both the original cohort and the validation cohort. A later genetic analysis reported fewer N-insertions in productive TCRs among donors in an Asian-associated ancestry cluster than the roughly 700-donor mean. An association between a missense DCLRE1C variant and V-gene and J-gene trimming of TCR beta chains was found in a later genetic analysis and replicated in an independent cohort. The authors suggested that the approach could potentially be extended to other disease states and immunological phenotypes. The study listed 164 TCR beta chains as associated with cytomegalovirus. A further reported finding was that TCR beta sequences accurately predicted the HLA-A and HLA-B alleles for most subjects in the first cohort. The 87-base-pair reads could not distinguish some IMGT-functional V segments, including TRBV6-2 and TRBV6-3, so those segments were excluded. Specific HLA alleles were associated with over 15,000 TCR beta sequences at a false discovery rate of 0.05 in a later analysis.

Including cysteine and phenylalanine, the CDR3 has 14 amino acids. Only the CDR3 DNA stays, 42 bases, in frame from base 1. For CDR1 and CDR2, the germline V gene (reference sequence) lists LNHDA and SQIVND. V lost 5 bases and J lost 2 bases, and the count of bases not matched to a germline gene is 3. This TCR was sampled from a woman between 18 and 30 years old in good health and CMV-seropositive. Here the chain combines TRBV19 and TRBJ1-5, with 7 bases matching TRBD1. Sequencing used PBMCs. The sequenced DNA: TGTGCCAGTAGTTGGGACAGAGGCAATCAGCCCCAGCATTTT. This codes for CASSWDRGNQPQHF. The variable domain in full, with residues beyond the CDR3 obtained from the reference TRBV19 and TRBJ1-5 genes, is DGGITQSPKYLFRKEGQNVTLSCEQNLNHDAMYWYRQDPGQGLRLIYYSQIVNDFQKGDIAEGYSVSREKKESFPLTVTSAQKNPTAFYLCASSWDRGNQPQHFGDGTRLSIL.